This T cell receptor (beta chain) was documented in a study of early T cells in non-severe SARS-CoV-2 infection. About the study: The sequenced material was bulk RNA from unsorted whole blood, and its chains were unpaired. Overall study findings and caveats: Lookups in VDJdb leaned toward anti-spike CD8 responses and missed private and CD4 specificities.

This clonotype was recorded at least ten times. Antigen unknown. CDR1 and CDR2 from the germline V gene are KGHSH and LQKENI. The CDR3 is 16 residues long. V shed 3 bases and J shed 0 bases, with 15 bases lying between them. Individual cDNA molecules were tagged with unique molecular identifiers. TCRdb re-analysed the 5' RACE reads in MiXCR, keeping a single row per CDR3 protein. The sample consists of about 90,000 distinct CDR3 sequences, about an eighth of them appearing once. This material consisted of whole blood, taken at baseline. The V call is TRBV18, the J call TRBJ2-7, with D possibly being TRBD1 (6 bases). The sequence derives from an adult who was a healthcare worker with PCR-confirmed SARS-CoV-2 infection or an uninfected control (not recorded which). The chain's CDR3 is CASSPTVQGISYEQYF. The CDR3 nucleotides are TGTGCCAGCTCACCTACGGTACAGGGAATCTCCTACGAGCAGTACTTC.